The clone carrying this T cell receptor (beta chain) has more than one count but fewer than ten. This record belongs to a study of blood T cells in healthy people across ages. Primed by a sample-barcoded 5' primer and a J-beta primer mix, a second PCR proceeded for about 7 to 11 cycles. MiXCR, applied by TCRdb to the 5' RACE reads, yields one record per CDR3 protein. The sample holds 1.5 million to 1.9 million distinct CDR3 sequences, approximately 39% seen once. CDR3 length: 12 residues. The germline V gene encodes CDR1 DFQATT and CDR2 SNEGSKA (reference sequence). Trimming cost V 4 bases and J 4 bases; bases outside gene matches: 3.

The receptor was derived from a young woman in good health. The chain employs TRBV20-1 and TRBJ1-2, with 7 bases matching TRBD1. Sequencing input: blood. For the CDR3, the DNA is TGCAGTGCTACGACAGGGTCCTATGGCTACACCTTC. Its translation: CSATTGSYGYTF.